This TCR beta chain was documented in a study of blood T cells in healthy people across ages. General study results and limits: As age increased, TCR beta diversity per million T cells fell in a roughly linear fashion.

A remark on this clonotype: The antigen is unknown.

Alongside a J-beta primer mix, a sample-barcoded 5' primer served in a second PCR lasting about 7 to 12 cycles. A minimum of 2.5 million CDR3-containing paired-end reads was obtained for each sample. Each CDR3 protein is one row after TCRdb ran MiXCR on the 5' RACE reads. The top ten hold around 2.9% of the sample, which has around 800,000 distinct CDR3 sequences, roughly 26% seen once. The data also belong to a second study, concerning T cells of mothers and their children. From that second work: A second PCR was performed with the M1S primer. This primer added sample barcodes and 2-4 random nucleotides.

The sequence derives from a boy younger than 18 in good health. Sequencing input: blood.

CDR3 sequence reads: CAISESQAGGETQYF. CDR3 sequence (DNA): TGTGCCATCAGTGAGTCTCAAGCAGGCGGGGAGACCCAGTACTTC. The chain uses TRBV10-3 and TRBJ2-5; D possibly corresponds to TRBD2 (5 bases). The V and J ends lost 0 bases and 5 bases respectively, with 13 bases between them. Germline V gene sequence: CDR1 ENHRY, CDR2 SYGVKD. The CDR3 spans 15 residues.